Following are 17 T cell receptor beta chains from one sample sequenced in a study of long-term antiretroviral therapy in people with HIV. Running of the v3.0 immunoSEQ assay took place at survey level. The data were produced by immunoSEQ multiplex PCR, yet TCRdb's version contains in-frame clones alone and is incomplete. The table has about 27,000 clones, almost 80% seen once. Material: unsorted PBMCs, obtained 2.1 years after starting antiretroviral therapy. These receptors came from a man younger than 40 with HIV.

The chain couples TRBV19 to TRBJ1-5; D is unresolved. V shed 6 bases and J shed 0 bases, with 12 bases lying between them. CDR3 length: 15 residues. Per germline, CDR1 LNHDA and CDR2 SQIVND (reference sequence). The CDR3 region is CASRPAPYSNQPQHF. Here the CDR3 DNA reads TGTGCCAGTAGACCGGCCCCATATAGCAATCAGCCCCAGCATTTT.

CDR3 nucleotide sequence: TGCGCCAGCAGCCGGGGGCCCAACCTAAACTCCTACAATGAGCAGTTCTTC. Translation gives CASSRGPNLNSYNEQFF. The V and J genes are TRBV4-3 and TRBJ2-1; a weak D match, TRBD1 (6 bases). Germline V gene sequence: CDR1 LGHNA, CDR2 YSLEER. Trimming stripped 4 bases from V and 0 bases from J, with 16 bases between. The CDR3 consists of 17 residues.

The rearrangement links TRBV6-5 to TRBJ1-5, with 9 bases lining up with TRBD1. Unmatched junction bases numbered 2, after V lost 4 bases and J lost 1 base. Germline values: CDR1 MNHEY, CDR2 SVGAGI. The CDR3 runs 15 residues. The DNA for the CDR3 is TGTGCCAGCAGTTTACAGGGGGCGAGCAATCAGCCCCAGCATTTT. It translates to CASSLQGASNQPQHF.

The J gene is TRBJ1-4, the V gene TRBV18; 9 nucleotides align to TRBD1. The CDR3 loop spans 14 amino acids. Germline values: CDR1 KGHSH, CDR2 LQKENI. The V gene end was trimmed by 3 bases and the J gene end by 4 bases; junction bases not matched to a gene: 0. This CDR3 is CASSPGQGNEKLFF. CDR3 DNA sequence: TGTGCCAGCTCACCGGGACAGGGTAATGAAAAACTGTTTTTT.

This clone rates as medium-sized. The rearrangement links TRBV19 to TRBJ1-5; 9 nucleotides agree with TRBD1. The CDR3 contains 17 residues. V lost 5 bases and J lost 0; bases outside the gene matches: 8. Germline assignment: CDR1 LNHDA and CDR2 SQIVND (reference sequence). The CDR3 protein is CASSPGQGRYSNQPQHF. The CDR3, as DNA: TGTGCCAGTAGTCCTGGACAGGGGCGTTATAGCAATCAGCCCCAGCATTTT.

J is TRBJ2-6 and V is TRBV4-3, with D perhaps TRBD1 or TRBD2 (6 bases each). The CDR3 consists of 16 residues. The germline CDR1 and CDR2 sequences are LGHNA and YSLEER. Deletions cut 9 bases from V and 4 bases from J, with 19 bases between. The CDR3 nucleotides read TGCGCCAGTTCTGAACGTGGGGGGCCCGGGGCCAACGTCCTGACTTTC. Its translation is CASSERGGPGANVLTF.

The V gene is TRBV6-1, the J gene TRBJ1-3; D not resolved. The CDR3 spans 14 residues. Germline lookup yields CDR1 MNHNS and CDR2 SASEGT. V gave up 3 bases and J gave up 2 bases, with 8 bases separating them. The CDR3 nucleotides are TGTGCCAGCAGTGAGCCCAATGCTGGAAACACCATATATTTT. This sequence encodes CASSEPNAGNTIYF.

The chain uses TRBV7-9 and TRBJ1-3, with 8 bases matching TRBD1. V was pared by 5 bases and J by 0 bases, with 12 bases of the junction left unmatched. CDR1 is SEHNR and CDR2 is FQNEAQ in the germline V gene (reference sequence). The CDR3 has 18 residues. The CDR3 here is CASSQGAGVTGSGNTIYF. Written as DNA, the CDR3 is TGTGCCAGCAGCCAGGGGGCAGGGGTCACGGGCTCTGGAAACACCATATATTTT.

The chain carries TRBV30 and TRBJ1-2; D might be TRBD1 (5 bases). The CDR3 is 13 amino acids. In germline, CDR1 is GTSNPN, CDR2 SVGIG (reference sequence). The V end lost 4 bases, the J end lost 6 bases, and 15 bases lay between the germline ends. In DNA, the CDR3 is TGTGCCTGGATAGGGACCCAGGCCCATGGCTACACCTTC. Protein product: CAWIGTQAHGYTF.

The rearrangement links TRBV15 to TRBJ1-4; D is uncertain. This CDR3 spans 13 amino acids. The ends were cut back, 1 base at V and 3 bases at J, with 3 bases in the middle. Germline V gene lookup returns CDR1 LNHNV and CDR2 YYDKDF (reference sequence). The CDR3 here is CATSRGSNEKLFF. CDR3 DNA sequence: TGTGCCACCAGCAGAGGGTCTAATGAAAAACTGTTTTTT.

The chain is built from TRBV28 and TRBJ2-7, with 9 bases that match TRBD2. The CDR3 totals 14 residues. V was clipped by 7 bases and J by 4 bases; unmatched bases: 8. Germline CDR1 and CDR2: MDHEN and SYDVKM. This CDR3 is CASTNSGSVYEQYF. CDR3 nucleotides: TGTGCCAGCACTAATAGCGGGAGCGTTTACGAGCAGTACTTC.

The genes are TRBV9 and TRBJ2-7, with D unresolved. CDR3 length: 14 amino acids. Trimming took 0 bases from V and 1 from J, leaving 8 bases between them. The germline V gene has CDR1 SGDLS and CDR2 YYNGEE. The CDR3: CASSVGDDSYEQYF. CDR3 sequence (DNA): TGTGCCAGCAGCGTAGGAGACGATTCCTACGAGCAGTACTTC.

V and J are TRBV5-6 and TRBJ2-7, with D perhaps matching TRBD2 (5 bases). Germline CDR1 SGHDT, CDR2 YYEEEE. V gave up 0 bases and J gave up 3 bases, with 10 bases separating them. This CDR3 region has 14 residues. This chain's CDR3 is CASSLGSGNYEQYF. The CDR3 coding sequence is TGTGCCAGCAGCTTGGGTTCGGGGAACTACGAGCAGTACTTC.

This rearrangement joins TRBV14 to TRBJ2-1, with 11 bases that match TRBD1. The CDR3 extends over 17 amino acids. The germline V gene has CDR1 SGHDN and CDR2 FVKESK. V trimming: 0 bases; J trimming: 3 bases; junction bases outside the gene matches: 4. CDR3 in amino acids: CASSQDPDRGLYNEQFF. CDR3 coding DNA: TGTGCCAGCAGCCAAGACCCGGACAGGGGGCTCTACAATGAGCAGTTCTTC.

The chain links TRBV7-6 to TRBJ2-7; D possibly corresponds to TRBD1 (5 bases). There are 13 residues in the CDR3. Germline V lookup: CDR1 SGHVS, CDR2 FNYEAQ. Deletions cut 4 bases from V and 3 bases from J, with 10 bases between. CDR3 sequence: CASSSETGYEQYF. CDR3 bases: TGTGCCAGCAGCTCAGAAACAGGCTACGAGCAGTACTTC.

The chain links TRBV28 to TRBJ1-3; TRBD1 matches at 9 bases. The CDR3 consists of 16 residues. The V segment lost 5 bases and the J segment 2 bases; nucleotides outside the gene matches: 7. Germline loops: CDR1 MDHEN, CDR2 SYDVKM. The CDR3: CASSPRTGAPGNTIYF. DNA of the CDR3: TGTGCCAGCAGTCCTCGGACAGGGGCCCCTGGAAACACCATATATTTT.

The table lists this clone with a few counts. The rearrangement links TRBV7-9 to TRBJ2-7, with 9 bases identical to TRBD2. Germline CDR1 and CDR2: SEHNR and FQNEAQ (reference sequence). CDR3 length: 16 residues. V was clipped by 1 base and J by 4 bases; unmatched bases: 8. As DNA, the CDR3 is TGTGCCAGCAGCTTAGTTTTAGCGGGGGAGGCTTACGAGCAGTACTTC. Protein: CASSLVLAGEAYEQYF.